This record covers a single T cell receptor beta chain. Profiling that covered TCR beta VDJ and CDR3 relied on genomic DNA as its template. Using its own MiXCR run on the reads, TCRdb lists one record per CDR3 protein. The table has under 500,000 distinct CDR3 sequences, roughly a third seen once. Flow cytometry had shown expanded CD8+CD57+ cells in the patients chosen for sequencing. The sample is drawn from a study of CD8+CD57+ T cells in acquired aplastic anemia. Germline V gene lookup returns CDR1 SGDLS and CDR2 YYNGEE. This CDR3 has 14 amino acids. V lost 1 base and J lost 6, with 10 bases in between.

The sequenced sample consisted of sorted CD4+, CD8+, or CD8+CD57+ T cells (not recorded which) from PBMCs. This TCR was sampled from a human donor with aplastic anemia. The rearrangement joins TRBV9 to TRBJ2-2; D is perhaps TRBD1 (6 bases). The CDR3 region is CASSVSEGAGELFF. CDR3 coding DNA: TGTGCCAGCAGCGTATCAGAGGGGGCCGGGGAGCTGTTTTTT.